This TCR beta chain was found in a study of blood T cells in healthy people across ages. This clonotype has just a few counts. A second PCR, run for about 7 to 11 cycles, used a sample-barcoded 5' primer plus a J-beta primer mix. MiXCR was run by TCRdb on the 5' RACE reads, yielding one entry per CDR3 protein. The top ten hold roughly 8% of the sample, which has 1.5 million to 2 million distinct CDR3 sequences, about 28% seen once. CDR1 and CDR2 from the germline V gene are MNHNY and SVGAGI (reference sequence). This CDR3 comprises 13 residues. The chain joins TRBV6-6 to TRBJ2-7; D possibly corresponds to TRBD1 (5 bases). TRBJ2-5 matches the DNA end more closely, so the J call is doubtful. The sample taken for sequencing was blood. The source is a woman younger than 45 in good health. CDR3 sequence (DNA): TGTGCCAGCAGTTACTCGGGGCAGCAGACCCAGTACTTC. Encoded protein: CASSYSGQQTQYF.